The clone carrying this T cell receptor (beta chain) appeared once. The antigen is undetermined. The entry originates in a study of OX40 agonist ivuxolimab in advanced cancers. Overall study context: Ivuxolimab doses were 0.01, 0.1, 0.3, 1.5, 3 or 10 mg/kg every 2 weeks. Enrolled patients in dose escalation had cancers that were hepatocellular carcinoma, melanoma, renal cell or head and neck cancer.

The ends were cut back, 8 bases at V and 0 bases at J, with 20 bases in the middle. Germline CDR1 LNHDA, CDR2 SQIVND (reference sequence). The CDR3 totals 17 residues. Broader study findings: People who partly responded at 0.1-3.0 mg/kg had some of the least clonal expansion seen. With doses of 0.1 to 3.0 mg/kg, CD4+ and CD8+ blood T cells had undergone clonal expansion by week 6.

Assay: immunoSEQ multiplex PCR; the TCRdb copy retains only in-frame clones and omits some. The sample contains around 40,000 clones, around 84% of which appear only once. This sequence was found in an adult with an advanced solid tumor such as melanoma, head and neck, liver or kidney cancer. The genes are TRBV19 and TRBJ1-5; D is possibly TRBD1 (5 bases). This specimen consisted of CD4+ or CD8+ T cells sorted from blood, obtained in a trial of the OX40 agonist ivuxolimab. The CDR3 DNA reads TGTGCCAGTCAAGGGGACTATCCAATCTATAGCAATCAGCCCCAGCATTTT. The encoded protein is CASQGDYPIYSNQPQHF.